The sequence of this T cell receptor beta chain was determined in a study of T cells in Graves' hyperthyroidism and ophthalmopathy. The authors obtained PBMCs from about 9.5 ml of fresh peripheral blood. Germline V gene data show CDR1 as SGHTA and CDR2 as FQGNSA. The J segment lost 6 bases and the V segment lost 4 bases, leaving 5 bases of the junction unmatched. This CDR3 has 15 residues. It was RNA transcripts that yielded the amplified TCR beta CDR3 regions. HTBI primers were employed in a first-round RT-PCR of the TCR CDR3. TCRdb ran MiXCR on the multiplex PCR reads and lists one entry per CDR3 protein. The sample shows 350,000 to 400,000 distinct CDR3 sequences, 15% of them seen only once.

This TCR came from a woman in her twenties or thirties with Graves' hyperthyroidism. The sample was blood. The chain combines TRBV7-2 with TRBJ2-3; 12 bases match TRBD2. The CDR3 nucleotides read TGTGCCAGCAGCTACAGACTAGCGGGAGCTGATACGCAGTATTTT. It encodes CASSYRLAGADTQYF.